This T cell receptor beta chain originates from a study of cytomegalovirus exposure and HLA in healthy donors. Worth noting for this clone: What it binds is not known.

Overall study findings and caveats: In a later analysis, HLA-associated TCR beta chains were more clonally expanded than equally common others. In a later analysis, at a false discovery rate of 0.05, fewer than 20,000 TCR beta sequences were associated with HLA alleles. When analyzed later, a missense DCLRE1C variant was found to be linked to TCR beta V- and J-gene trimming.

After removal of 10 bases from V and 4 bases from J, the junction contained 9 bases not matched to a gene. The CDR3 is made up of 14 amino acids. From germline, CDR1 is ENHRY and CDR2 SYGVKD. The PCR had 60 Vbeta and 13 Jbeta primers. TCRdb's copy holds only in-frame clones and misses some; the assay was immunoSEQ multiplex PCR. The sample shows about 150,000 clones, around 66% of them seen only once. This chain connects TRBV10-3 to TRBJ2-3; 9 nucleotides align to TRBD2. The sample consisted of PBMCs. This clonotype was obtained from a woman aged 30 to 39 in good health and CMV-seropositive. The DNA of the CDR3 is TGTGCCACCTCCGGACTAGCGAGCCCAGATACGCAGTATTTT. It codes for CATSGLASPDTQYF.